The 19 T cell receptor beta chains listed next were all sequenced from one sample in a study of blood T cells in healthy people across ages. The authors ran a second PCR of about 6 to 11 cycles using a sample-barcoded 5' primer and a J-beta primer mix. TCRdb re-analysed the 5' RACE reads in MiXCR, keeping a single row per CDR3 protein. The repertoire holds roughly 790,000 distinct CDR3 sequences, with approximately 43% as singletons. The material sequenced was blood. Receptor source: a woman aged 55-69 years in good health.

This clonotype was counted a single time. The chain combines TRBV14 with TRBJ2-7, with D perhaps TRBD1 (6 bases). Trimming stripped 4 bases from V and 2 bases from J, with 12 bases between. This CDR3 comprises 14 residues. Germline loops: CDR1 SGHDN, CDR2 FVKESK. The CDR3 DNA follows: TGTGCCAGCAGCCCGTTGGACAGAACCTACGAGCAGTACTTC. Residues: CASSPLDRTYEQYF.

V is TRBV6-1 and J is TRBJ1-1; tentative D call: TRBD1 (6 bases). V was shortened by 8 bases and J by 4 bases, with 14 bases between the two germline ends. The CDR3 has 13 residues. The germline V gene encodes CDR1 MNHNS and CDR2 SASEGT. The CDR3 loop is CASGGARGTEAFF. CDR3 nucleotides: TGTGCCAGCGGGGGGGCGCGGGGCACTGAAGCTTTCTTT.

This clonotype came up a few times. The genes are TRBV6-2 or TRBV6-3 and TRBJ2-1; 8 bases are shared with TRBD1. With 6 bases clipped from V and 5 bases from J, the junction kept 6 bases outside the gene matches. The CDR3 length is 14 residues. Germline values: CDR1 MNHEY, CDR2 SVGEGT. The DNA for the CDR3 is TGTGCCAGCAGAACCGGGACAGGAAACAATGAGCAGTTCTTC. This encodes CASRTGTGNNEQFF.

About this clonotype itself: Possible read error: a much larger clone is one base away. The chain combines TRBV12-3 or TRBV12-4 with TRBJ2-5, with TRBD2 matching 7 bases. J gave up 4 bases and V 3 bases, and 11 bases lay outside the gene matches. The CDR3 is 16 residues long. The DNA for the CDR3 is TGTGCCAGCAGTTTGCATAAGCGGGGCGTACGAGAGACCCAGTACTTC. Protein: CASSLHKRGVRETQYF.

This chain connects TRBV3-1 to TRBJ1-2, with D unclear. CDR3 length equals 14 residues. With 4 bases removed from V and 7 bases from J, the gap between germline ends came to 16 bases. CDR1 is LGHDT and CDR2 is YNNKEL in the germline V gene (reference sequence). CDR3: CASSRTPEKPGYTF. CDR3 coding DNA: TGTGCCAGCAGCCGGACCCCAGAGAAGCCTGGCTACACCTTC.

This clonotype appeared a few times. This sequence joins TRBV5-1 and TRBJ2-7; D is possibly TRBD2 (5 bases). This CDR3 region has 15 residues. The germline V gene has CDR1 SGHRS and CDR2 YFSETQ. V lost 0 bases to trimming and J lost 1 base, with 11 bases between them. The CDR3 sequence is CASSLAASRSYEQYF. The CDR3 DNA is TGCGCCAGCAGCTTGGCTGCTAGCCGATCCTACGAGCAGTACTTC.

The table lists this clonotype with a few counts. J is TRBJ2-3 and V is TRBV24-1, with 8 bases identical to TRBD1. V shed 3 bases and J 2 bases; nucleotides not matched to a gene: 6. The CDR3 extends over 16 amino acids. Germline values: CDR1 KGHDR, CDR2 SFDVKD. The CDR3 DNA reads TGTGCCACCAGTGATATACAGGGGGGAGCCACAGATACGCAGTATTTT. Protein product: CATSDIQGGATDTQYF.

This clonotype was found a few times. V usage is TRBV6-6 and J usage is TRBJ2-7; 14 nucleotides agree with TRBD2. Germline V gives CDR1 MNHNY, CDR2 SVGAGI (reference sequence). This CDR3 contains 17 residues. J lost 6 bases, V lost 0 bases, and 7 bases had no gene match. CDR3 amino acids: CASSYSSTGTSGSEQYF. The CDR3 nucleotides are TGTGCCAGCAGTTACTCGAGTACCGGGACTAGCGGGAGCGAGCAGTACTTC.

The CDR3 DNA reads as TGCGCCAGCAGCTTTACAGGGTCCCGAGGCTACACCTTC. Amino acid sequence: CASSFTGSRGYTF. This sequence joins TRBV5-1 and TRBJ1-2; tentative D call: TRBD1 (6 bases). Trimming removed 2 bases from V and 8 bases from J, with 13 bases in between. This CDR3 has 13 amino acids. Germline V gene lookup returns CDR1 SGHRS and CDR2 YFSETQ.

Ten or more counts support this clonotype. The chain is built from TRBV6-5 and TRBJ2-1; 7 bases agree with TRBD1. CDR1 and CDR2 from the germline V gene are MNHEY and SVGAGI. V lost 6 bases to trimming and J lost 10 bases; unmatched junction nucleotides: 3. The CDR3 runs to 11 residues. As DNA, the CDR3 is TGTGCCAGCAGCCACAGGGGCGAGCAGTTCTTC. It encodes CASSHRGEQFF.

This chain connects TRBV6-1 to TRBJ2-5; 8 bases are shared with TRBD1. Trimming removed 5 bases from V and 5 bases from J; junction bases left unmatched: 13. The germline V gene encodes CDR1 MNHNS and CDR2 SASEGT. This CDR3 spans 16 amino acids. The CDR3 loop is CASSQYYRGRGETQYF. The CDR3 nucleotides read TGTGCCAGCAGTCAGTACTACAGGGGGAGAGGGGAGACCCAGTACTTC.

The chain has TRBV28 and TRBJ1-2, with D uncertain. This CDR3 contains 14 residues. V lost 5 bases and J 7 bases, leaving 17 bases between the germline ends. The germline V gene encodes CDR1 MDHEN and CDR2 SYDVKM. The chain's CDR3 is CASSPKIPGRGYTF. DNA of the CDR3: TGTGCCAGCAGTCCCAAGATACCGGGCCGTGGCTACACCTTC.

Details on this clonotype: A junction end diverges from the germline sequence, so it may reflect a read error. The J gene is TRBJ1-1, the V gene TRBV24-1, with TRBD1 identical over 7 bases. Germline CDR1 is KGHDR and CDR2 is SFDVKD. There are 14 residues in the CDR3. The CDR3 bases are TGTGCCTCCAGGGGGGAACGGGGCGGGACTGAAGCTTTCTTT. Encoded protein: CASRGERGGTEAFF.

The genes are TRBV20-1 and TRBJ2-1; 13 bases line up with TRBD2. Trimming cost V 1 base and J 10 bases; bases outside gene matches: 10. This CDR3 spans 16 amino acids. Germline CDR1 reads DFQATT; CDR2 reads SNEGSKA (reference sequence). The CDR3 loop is CSARVVGLAGVWEQFF. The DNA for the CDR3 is TGCAGTGCTAGAGTCGTTGGACTAGCGGGAGTATGGGAGCAGTTCTTC.

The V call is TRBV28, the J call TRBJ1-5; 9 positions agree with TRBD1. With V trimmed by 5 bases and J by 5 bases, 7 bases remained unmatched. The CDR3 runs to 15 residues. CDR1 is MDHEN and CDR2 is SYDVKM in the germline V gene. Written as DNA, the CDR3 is TGTGCCAGCAGTCGCCCGGGACAGGGATATCAGCCCCAGCATTTT. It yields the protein CASSRPGQGYQPQHF.

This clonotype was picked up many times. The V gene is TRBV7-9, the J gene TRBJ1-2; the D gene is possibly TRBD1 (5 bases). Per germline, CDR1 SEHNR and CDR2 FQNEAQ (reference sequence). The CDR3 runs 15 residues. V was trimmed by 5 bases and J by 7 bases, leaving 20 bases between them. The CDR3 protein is CASSPAVSGTLGYTF. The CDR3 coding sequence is TGTGCCAGCAGCCCCGCGGTTAGCGGGACTCTTGGCTACACCTTC.

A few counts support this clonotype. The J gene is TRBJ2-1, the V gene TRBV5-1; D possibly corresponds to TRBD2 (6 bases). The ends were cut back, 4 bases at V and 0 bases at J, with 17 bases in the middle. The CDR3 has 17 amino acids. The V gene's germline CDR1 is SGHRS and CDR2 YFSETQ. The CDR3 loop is CASSPQRTGVSYNEQFF. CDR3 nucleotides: TGCGCCAGCAGCCCCCAAAGGACGGGGGTCTCCTACAATGAGCAGTTCTTC.

The CDR3 region has the DNA TGTGCCAGCAGTGTGAGCCCGACCTACGAGCAGTACTTC. Amino acids: CASSVSPTYEQYF. This chain joins TRBV12-3 or TRBV12-4 and TRBJ2-7, with D unresolved. CDR3 length: 13 amino acids. V was pared by 5 bases and J by 2 bases, with 10 bases between.

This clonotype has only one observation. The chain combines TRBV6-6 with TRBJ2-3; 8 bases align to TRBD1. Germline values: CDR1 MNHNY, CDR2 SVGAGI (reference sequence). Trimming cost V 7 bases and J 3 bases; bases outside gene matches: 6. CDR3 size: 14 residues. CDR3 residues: CASTHRGVTDTQYF. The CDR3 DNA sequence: TGTGCCAGCACCCACAGGGGGGTGACAGATACGCAGTATTTT.